The sequence of this T cell receptor beta chain was determined in a study of beta chain features in type 1 diabetes (dated by TCRdb to between 2017 and 2018). In terms of the full investigation: Mean age, gender distribution, total cell number and subset yield did not differ between patients and healthy donors. A total of 100 million to 110 million sorted cells were examined across all samples, and a strong correlation was observed between cell number per subset and RNA yield. In the study, TCRB repertoires of sorted circulating CD4+ T cell subsets from recently diagnosed type 1 diabetes patients were compared with those of matched healthy donors. Regulatory and stem cell-like memory subsets were obtained from only 8 patients and roughly eight healthy donors, while naive and central memory subsets were obtained from all 30 or so donors.

The entire isolated RNA was reverse transcribed using the High Capacity cDNA Reverse Transcription Kit, and thus expressed TCRB transcripts were sequenced. Deep immunoSEQ sequencing was applied to naive, central memory and regulatory T cell samples, giving an average of around 3.8 million total reads per sample. After sorted cells were lysed in RLT buffer, RNA was extracted with DNase-treated RNeasy Micro or Mini kits, with the choice depending on cell number. Each cell subset was processed separately to prevent cross-contamination, with patient and healthy donor samples processed together. TCRB sequences were amplified from cDNA with the immunoSEQ multiplex PCR, producing 87-bp fragments spanning the CDR3 region. Amplicons were sequenced on the Illumina HiSeq platform. Processing in the source paper ran as follows. Synthetic template baselines were used to correct PCR bias computationally, reads within Hamming distance 2 were collapsed, and singletons that could not be merged were discarded. Reads were aligned against IMGT so that V, D and J genes, CDR3 length and insertions or deletions at six rearrangement sites could be assigned. Within each subset, clonotype counts were normalized to the number of sorted cells before true diversity and Gini coefficients were calculated with the tcR R package. The overlap coefficient, calculated on TCRB nucleotide sequences, was used to quantify repertoire sharing. As a proxy for the pre-selection repertoire, out-of-frame TCRB sequences from naive cells were analyzed. The source is immuneACCESS, and TCRdb retained only in-frame sequences with V and J called. Part of the clones is not carried over; for the studies checked, unresolved V genes explain less than half of this, and the remainder is unexplained. V and J calls and clone size are copied from that table; D and trimming were computed from the DNA. This sample holds 150,000 to 200,000 clones; roughly 60% were observed only once. Nearly 0.09% of the sample goes to the ten largest clones.

Summary of the overall study and its limitations: Because cDNA rather than genomic DNA was sequenced, highly expressing activated cells could have been over-represented, although no difference in activation and CD3 levels was found between groups. Shorter templates might be favored by PCR, yet because patient and control samples were amplified and corrected together, any such skew would affect both groups equally. Because small numbers of individuals were included in the HLA sub-analyses, any influence of HLA type on TCRB rearrangement was left unresolved. Fewer insertions and more nucleotide deletions at VDJ recombination sites were observed in patients with type 1 diabetes, implying thymic rearrangement abnormalities. The naive, central memory and regulatory TCRB repertoires appeared to resemble one another more closely among patients than among healthy donors. In all four CD4+ subsets, TCRB CDR3 length was moderately but significantly shorter in type 1 diabetes patients.

A single peripheral blood draw of approximately 110 mL on average was collected from each donor into heparinised tubes. Naive, central memory, regulatory and stem cell-like memory CD4+ T cells were sorted on a BD FACSAria II using a panel including CD45RO, CCR7, CD25, CD127, CD95 and CD27. Every sorted population had a purity above 95%. PBMCs were isolated right away by Lymphoprep density gradient centrifugation and were stained directly, without culture. So that batch effects would be minimized, each experiment stained and sorted samples in pairs, pairing one healthy donor with one patient. This clone was detected a few times. Its antigen specificity is not known. No per-base quality is available; no much larger clone lies one base away. Spanning cysteine to phenylalanine, the CDR3 consists of 18 amino acids. CDR3 DNA only is kept here, 54 bases in frame from base 1. From a lookup of the germline V gene, CDR1 and CDR2 are SGHTA and FQGNSA. At the junction V is shortened by 2 bases and J by 0 bases; bases outside the gene matches: 8.

This clonotype was obtained from a man between 25 and 39 years old with type 1 diabetes. The receptor chain draws on TRBV7-2 and TRBJ2-3; the junction holds 10 bases that match TRBD2. The sequencing sample was made of naive CD4+ T cells from blood. According to the study, the label for this sample's cell subset or site signals: true naive CD4+ T cells. The sequence in DNA is TGTGCCAGCAGCTTAAATCCTAGCGGGGGTCCTAGCACAGATACGCAGTATTTT. Its protein reads: CASSLNPSGGPSTDTQYF.